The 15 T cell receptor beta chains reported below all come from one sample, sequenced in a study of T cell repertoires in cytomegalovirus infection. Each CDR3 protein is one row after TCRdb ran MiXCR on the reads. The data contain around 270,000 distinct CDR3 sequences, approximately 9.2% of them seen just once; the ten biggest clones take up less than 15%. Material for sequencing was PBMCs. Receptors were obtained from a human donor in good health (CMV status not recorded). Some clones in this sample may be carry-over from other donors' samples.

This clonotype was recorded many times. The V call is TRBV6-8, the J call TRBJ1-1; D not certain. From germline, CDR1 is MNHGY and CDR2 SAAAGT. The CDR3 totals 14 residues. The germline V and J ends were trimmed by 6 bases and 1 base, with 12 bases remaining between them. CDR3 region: CASRLDWKNTEAFF. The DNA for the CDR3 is TGTGCCAGCAGACTGGACTGGAAGAACACTGAAGCTTTCTTT.

The CDR3: CASSLAPSVVETQYF. For the CDR3, the DNA is TGTGCCAGCAGCTTAGCGCCTAGCGTGGTGGAGACCCAGTACTTC. This chain links TRBV7-2 with TRBJ2-5, with D perhaps TRBD2 (6 bases). Germline-derived CDR1 and CDR2 are SGHTA and FQGNSA. This CDR3 has 15 amino acids. V dropped 0 bases and J dropped 5 bases, with 13 bases sitting between them.

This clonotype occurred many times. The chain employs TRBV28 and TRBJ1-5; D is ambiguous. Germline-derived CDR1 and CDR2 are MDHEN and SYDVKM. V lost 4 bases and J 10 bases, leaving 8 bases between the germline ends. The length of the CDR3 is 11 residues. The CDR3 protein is CASSSRIPQHF. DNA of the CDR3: TGTGCCAGCAGTTCGCGGATACCCCAGCATTTT.

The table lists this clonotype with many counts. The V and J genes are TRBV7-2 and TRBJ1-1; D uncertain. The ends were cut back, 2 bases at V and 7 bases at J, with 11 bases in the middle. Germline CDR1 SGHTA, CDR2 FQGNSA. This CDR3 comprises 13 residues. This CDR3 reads CASSLIGNLEAFF. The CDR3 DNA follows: TGTGCCAGCAGCTTAATAGGCAACCTTGAAGCTTTCTTT.

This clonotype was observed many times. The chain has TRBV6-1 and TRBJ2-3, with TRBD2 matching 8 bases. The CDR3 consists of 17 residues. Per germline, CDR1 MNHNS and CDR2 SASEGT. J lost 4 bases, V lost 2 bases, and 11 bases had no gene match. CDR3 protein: CASSEREGWLRADTQYF. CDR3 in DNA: TGTGCCAGCAGTGAACGGGAGGGCTGGCTGCGGGCAGATACGCAGTATTTT.

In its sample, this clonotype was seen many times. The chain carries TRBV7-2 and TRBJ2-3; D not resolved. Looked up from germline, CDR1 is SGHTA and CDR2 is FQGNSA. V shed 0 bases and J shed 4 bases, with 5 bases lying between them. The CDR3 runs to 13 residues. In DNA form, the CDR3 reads TGTGCCAGCAGCTTAGCCCGTGCAGATACGCAGTATTTT. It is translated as CASSLARADTQYF.

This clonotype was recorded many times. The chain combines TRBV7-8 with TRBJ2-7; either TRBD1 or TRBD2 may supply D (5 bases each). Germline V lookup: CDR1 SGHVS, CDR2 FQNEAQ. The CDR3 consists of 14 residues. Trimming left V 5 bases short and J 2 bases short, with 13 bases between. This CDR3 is CASSPRGGAYEQYF. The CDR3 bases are TGTGCCAGCAGCCCGAGGGGTGGAGCCTACGAGCAGTACTTC.

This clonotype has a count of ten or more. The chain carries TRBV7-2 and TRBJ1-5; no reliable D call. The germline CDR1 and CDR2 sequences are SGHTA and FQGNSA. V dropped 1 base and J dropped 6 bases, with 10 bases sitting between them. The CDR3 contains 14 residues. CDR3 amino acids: CASSLGPAVQPQHF. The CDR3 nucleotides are TGTGCCAGCAGCTTAGGACCGGCCGTTCAGCCCCAGCATTTT. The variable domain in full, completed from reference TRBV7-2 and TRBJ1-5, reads GAGVSQSPSNKVTEKGKDVELRCDPISGHTALYWYRQSLGQGLEFLIYFQGNSAPDKSGLPSDRFSAERTGGSVSTLTIQRTQQEDSAVYLCASSLGPAVQPQHFGDGTRLSIL.

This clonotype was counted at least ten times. The CDR3 DNA follows: TGTGCCAGCAGTCCCCCGGCGGGAGGATACAATGAGCAGTTCTTC. It yields the protein CASSPPAGGYNEQFF. The chain has TRBV6-2 or TRBV6-3 and TRBJ2-1; 8 positions match TRBD2. V was clipped by 5 bases and J by 4 bases; unmatched bases: 7. There are 15 residues in the CDR3. Germline lookup yields CDR1 MNHEY and CDR2 SVGEGT.

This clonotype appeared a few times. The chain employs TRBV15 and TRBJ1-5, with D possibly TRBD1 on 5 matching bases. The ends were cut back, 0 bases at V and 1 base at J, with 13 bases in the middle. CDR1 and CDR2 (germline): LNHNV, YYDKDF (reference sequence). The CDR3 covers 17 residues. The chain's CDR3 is CATSRERGGGSNQPQHF. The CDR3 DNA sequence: TGTGCCACCAGCAGAGAAAGGGGAGGAGGGAGCAATCAGCCCCAGCATTTT.

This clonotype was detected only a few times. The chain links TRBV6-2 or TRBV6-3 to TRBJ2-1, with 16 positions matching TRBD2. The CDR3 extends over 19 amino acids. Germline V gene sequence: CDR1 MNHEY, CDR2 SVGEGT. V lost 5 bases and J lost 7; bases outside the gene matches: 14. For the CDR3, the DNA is TGTGCCAGCAGTCTAGGGGGACTAGCGGGGGGGCTATCTATTAATGAGCAGTTCTTC. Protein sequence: CASSLGGLAGGLSINEQFF.

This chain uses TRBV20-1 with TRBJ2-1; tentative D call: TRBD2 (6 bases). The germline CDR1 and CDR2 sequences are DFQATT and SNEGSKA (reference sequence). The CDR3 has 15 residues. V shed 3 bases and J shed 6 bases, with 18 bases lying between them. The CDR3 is CSASSPRELGNEQFF. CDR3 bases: TGCAGTGCTAGTTCCCCACGGGAGTTGGGCAATGAGCAGTTCTTC.

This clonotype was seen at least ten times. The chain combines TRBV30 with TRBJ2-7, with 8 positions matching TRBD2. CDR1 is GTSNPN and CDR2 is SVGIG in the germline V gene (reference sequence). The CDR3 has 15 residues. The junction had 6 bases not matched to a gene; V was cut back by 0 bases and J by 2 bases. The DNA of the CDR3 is TGTGCCTGGAGTGTGGGTAGCGGGGCCGCCTACGAGCAGTACTTC. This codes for CAWSVGSGAAYEQYF.

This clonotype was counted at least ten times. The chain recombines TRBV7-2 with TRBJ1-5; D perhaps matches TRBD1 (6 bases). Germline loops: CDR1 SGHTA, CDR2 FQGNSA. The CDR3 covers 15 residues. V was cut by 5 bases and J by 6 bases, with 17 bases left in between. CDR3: CASSPLTGMSQPQHF. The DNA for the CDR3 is TGTGCCAGCAGCCCATTGACAGGAATGAGTCAGCCCCAGCATTTT.

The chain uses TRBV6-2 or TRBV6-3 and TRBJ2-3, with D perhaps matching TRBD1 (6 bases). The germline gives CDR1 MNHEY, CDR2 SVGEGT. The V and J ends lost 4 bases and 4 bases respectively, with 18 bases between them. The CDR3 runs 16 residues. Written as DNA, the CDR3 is TGTGCCAGCAGTTCCCCCGGGCCTGGGGGCCCAGATACGCAGTATTTT. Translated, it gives CASSSPGPGGPDTQYF.